These 17 T cell receptor beta chains originate from one sample sequenced in a study of CD8+ T cells in alopecia areata. RNA extraction was followed by reverse transcription into cDNA, which acted as the sequencing template. TCRdb's copy holds only in-frame clones and misses some; the assay was immunoSEQ multiplex PCR. The repertoire holds about 150,000 clones, about 54% seen once, with over 4% in the top ten. Sequenced: CD4+ T cells sorted from blood. The receptors originated from a human donor in good health.

Only a few counts were recorded for this clone. This sequence joins TRBV18 and TRBJ2-5; D gene unclear. Germline V gene data show CDR1 as KGHSH and CDR2 as LQKENI. The germline V and J ends were trimmed by 3 bases and 3 bases, with 8 bases remaining between them. CDR3 length: 13 residues. The CDR3 DNA follows: TGTGCCAGCTCACCTTTCGGAGAAGAGACCCAGTACTTC. This encodes CASSPFGEETQYF. The full variable domain, with the rest looked up from reference TRBV18 and TRBJ2-5, is NAGVMQNPRHLVRRRGQEARLRCSPMKGHSHVYWYRQLPEEGLKFMVYLQKENIIDESGMPKERFSAEFPKEGPSILRIQQVVRGDSAAYFCASSPFGEETQYFGPGTRLLVL.

The genes are TRBV29-1 and TRBJ1-1, with 8 nucleotides matching TRBD1. Trimming cost V 6 bases and J 11 bases; bases outside gene matches: 8. The CDR3 runs to 11 residues. In germline, CDR1 is SQVTM, CDR2 ANQGSEA. CDR3 amino acids: CSVGQAARAFF. The DNA of the CDR3 is TGCAGCGTGGGACAGGCCGCTCGGGCTTTCTTT.

This clone came up a few times. DNA of the CDR3: TGTGCCAGCAGTGAATACGCCGGGACAGGGAGTAAGCAGTACTTC. Its translation: CASSEYAGTGSKQYF. The chain uses TRBV25-1 and TRBJ2-7, with 9 bases matching TRBD1. With V trimmed by 0 bases and J by 8 bases, 8 bases remained unmatched. The length of the CDR3 is 15 residues. Per the germline V gene, CDR1 is MGHDK and CDR2 is SYGVNS.

The chain recombines TRBV6-6 with TRBJ2-1, with no clear D. Looked up from germline, CDR1 is MNHNY and CDR2 is SVGAGI (reference sequence). V was shortened by 5 bases and J by 7 bases, with 6 bases between the two germline ends. The CDR3 is 11 amino acids. CDR3 nucleotides: TGTGCCAGCAGTCCGTTGAATGAGCAGTTCTTC. It codes for CASSPLNEQFF.

The V call is TRBV7-8, the J call TRBJ2-3, with D possibly being TRBD1 (5 bases). The CDR3 runs 15 residues. The V gene's germline CDR1 is SGHVS and CDR2 FQNEAQ. The ends were cut back, 4 bases at V and 0 bases at J, with 11 bases in the middle. CDR3 nucleotide sequence: TGTGCCAGCAGCTCGTCTAGGGGAAGCACAGATACGCAGTATTTT. It encodes CASSSSRGSTDTQYF.

This clone showed up just a few times. The chain links TRBV28 to TRBJ2-7, with TRBD2 as a possible D gene (6 bases). The ends were cut back, 7 bases at V and 8 bases at J, with 18 bases in the middle. The length of the CDR3 is 13 residues. The germline CDR1 and CDR2 sequences are MDHEN and SYDVKM. Here the CDR3 reads CASTTLGLLKQYF. CDR3 sequence (DNA): TGTGCCAGCACCACCCTGGGACTTCTAAAGCAGTACTTC.

The chain couples TRBV23-1 to TRBJ2-5; 9 positions match TRBD2. TRBV23-1 is an ORF, and what it does is uncertain. With 0 bases clipped from V and 4 bases from J, the junction kept 12 bases outside the gene matches. The CDR3 has 18 residues. The CDR3 spells CASSQSSPASGIPETQYF. In DNA, the CDR3 is TGCGCCAGCAGTCAATCGAGTCCGGCTAGCGGGATCCCAGAGACCCAGTACTTC.

V and J are TRBV9 and TRBJ2-1; 7 bases line up with TRBD2. This CDR3 contains 16 residues. Germline CDR1 and CDR2: SGDLS and YYNGEE. V trimming: 0 bases; J trimming: 0 bases; junction bases outside the gene matches: 3. The CDR3 is CASSVVGGSSYNEQFF. The DNA of the CDR3 is TGTGCCAGCAGCGTAGTTGGCGGGAGCTCCTACAATGAGCAGTTCTTC.

This clone was counted only a few times. The chain employs TRBV6-1 and TRBJ2-7; a weak D match, TRBD1 (5 bases). The CDR3 loop spans 14 amino acids. The V end was cut by 7 bases, the J end by 3 bases, with 16 bases between. CDR1 is MNHNS and CDR2 is SASEGT in the germline V gene. CDR3 coding DNA: TGTGCCAGCACCGGCTGGGGCTACAACTACGAGCAGTACTTC. It yields the protein CASTGWGYNYEQYF.

The chain employs TRBV5-1 and TRBJ1-1; no reliable D call. V was clipped by 5 bases and J by 11 bases, with 13 bases between them. Germline CDR1 and CDR2: SGHRS and YFSETQ. This CDR3 comprises 11 residues. The chain's CDR3 is CASSYNSKAFF. CDR3 coding DNA: TGCGCCAGCAGTTATAACAGTAAGGCTTTCTTT.

This sequence joins TRBV5-1 and TRBJ2-7; TRBD2 matches at 8 bases. This CDR3 spans 15 amino acids. CDR1 is SGHRS and CDR2 is YFSETQ in the germline V gene. The V gene end was trimmed by 4 bases and the J gene end by 2 bases; junction bases not matched to a gene: 8. The DNA for the CDR3 is TGCGCCAGCAGCGTAGCGGGAAGTAGTGCCTACGAGCAGTACTTC. Translating gives CASSVAGSSAYEQYF.

This chain links TRBV18 with TRBJ1-4, with D tentatively TRBD1 (6 bases). Germline V gene lookup returns CDR1 KGHSH and CDR2 LQKENI. Trimming removed 8 bases from V and 3 bases from J, with 10 bases in between. The CDR3 is 13 residues long. The chain's CDR3 is CASADSPNEKLFF. The CDR3 DNA reads as TGTGCCAGCGCGGACAGCCCTAATGAAAAACTGTTTTTT.

The V gene is TRBV7-2, the J gene TRBJ2-7; 9 bases agree with TRBD1. With 5 bases clipped from V and 3 bases from J, the junction kept 5 bases outside the gene matches. Per the germline V gene, CDR1 is SGHTA and CDR2 is FQGNSA. The length of the CDR3 is 14 residues. CDR3 coding DNA: TGTGCCAGCAGCGGGACAGGGTCCTTCTACGAGCAGTACTTC. Amino acids: CASSGTGSFYEQYF.

The chain has TRBV23-1 and TRBJ1-5; D remains unclear. TRBV23-1 qualifies as an ORF whose function is uncertain. V lost 3 bases and J 7 bases, leaving 16 bases between the germline ends. The CDR3 is 15 amino acids. The CDR3 DNA reads as TGCGCCAGCAGTCATCAGACCATATTGGGACAGCCCCAGCATTTT. Translation gives CASSHQTILGQPQHF.

The CDR3 nucleotides are TGTGCCAGCAGCTTAGGAGGGACAGGGGTCCAGCCCCAGCATTTT. This gives the protein CASSLGGTGVQPQHF. The chain recombines TRBV7-2 with TRBJ1-5; 10 nucleotides match TRBD1. This CDR3 spans 15 amino acids. V gave up 1 base and J gave up 7 bases; unmatched junction bases: 4. Per germline, CDR1 SGHTA and CDR2 FQGNSA.

This chain joins TRBV4-1 and TRBJ2-7; possibly TRBD2 for D (5 bases). V dropped 2 bases and J dropped 7 bases, with 9 bases sitting between them. Per the germline V gene, CDR1 is MGHRA and CDR2 is YSYEKL. This CDR3 is 12 amino acids long. CDR3 residues: CASSQRGLEQYF. In DNA, the CDR3 is TGCGCCAGCAGCCAACGAGGGTTAGAGCAGTACTTC.

The chain recombines TRBV5-1 with TRBJ2-7; tentatively, D is TRBD1 (7 bases). The CDR3 contains 15 residues. Trimming took 0 bases from V and 5 from J, leaving 15 bases between them. Germline V lookup: CDR1 SGHRS, CDR2 YFSETQ. DNA of the CDR3: TGCGCCAGCAGCTTGGGCGCGACAGGGAGGAACGAGCAGTACTTC. Protein: CASSLGATGRNEQYF.